These 29 T cell receptor beta chains came from one sample sequenced in a study of cytomegalovirus exposure and HLA in healthy donors. Primers: 60 Vbeta forward and 13 Jbeta reverse. Libraries were prepared by immunoSEQ multiplex PCR; TCRdb keeps only in-frame clonotypes and omits some of them. The sample data list 220,000 or so clones. The sample taken for sequencing was PBMCs. The receptors were gathered from a girl aged 2 to 10 in good health and CMV-seropositive.

Comment on this clone: Other DNA variants within this sample encode the same CDR3. The V and J genes are TRBV27 and TRBJ2-7; D is undetermined. The CDR3 totals 13 residues. Germline CDR1 and CDR2: MNHEY and SMNVEV (reference sequence). V dropped 2 bases and J dropped 2 bases, with 7 bases sitting between them. The CDR3 coding sequence is TGTGCCAGCAGTTTAGGTACTACCTACGAGCAGTACTTC. This sequence encodes CASSLGTTYEQYF.

The V call is TRBV5-4, the J call TRBJ2-7, with D possibly being TRBD2 (6 bases). Germline V lookup: CDR1 SGHNT, CDR2 YYREEE (reference sequence). V dropped 5 bases and J dropped 1 base, with 13 bases sitting between them. The CDR3 runs to 14 residues. The CDR3 loop reads CASSAGPTSYEQYF. The CDR3 nucleotides read TGTGCCAGCAGTGCGGGACCAACATCCTACGAGCAGTACTTC.

The chain joins TRBV7-3 to TRBJ2-3, with a possible D match to TRBD2 (5 bases). V was shortened by 6 bases and J by 2 bases, with 12 bases between the two germline ends. The CDR3 covers 14 residues. The germline CDR1 and CDR2 sequences are SGHTA and FQGTGA. The CDR3 DNA reads TGTGCCAGCAGTCCCCGGGGATACACAGATACGCAGTATTTT. Its translation: CASSPRGYTDTQYF.

J is TRBJ1-1 and V is TRBV5-1, with no clear D. The CDR3 totals 14 residues. Trimming took off 4 bases at V and 0 bases at J, with 10 bases between the two ends. Germline CDR1 reads SGHRS; CDR2 reads YFSETQ. CDR3 coding DNA: TGCGCCAGCAGCGCCACTCGTATGAACACTGAAGCTTTCTTT. Its protein is CASSATRMNTEAFF.

The chain couples TRBV28 to TRBJ2-1; D possibly corresponds to TRBD2 (6 bases). Per the germline V gene, CDR1 is MDHEN and CDR2 is SYDVKM. The CDR3 is made up of 14 amino acids. Trimming cost V 1 base and J 6 bases, with 10 bases left between them. The chain's CDR3 is CASSLSQGGNEQFF. For the CDR3, the DNA is TGTGCCAGCAGTTTATCGCAGGGAGGCAATGAGCAGTTCTTC.

The chain couples TRBV27 to TRBJ2-5; D perhaps matches TRBD1 (5 bases). The CDR3 is 13 residues long. V lost 5 bases, J lost 2 bases, and 9 bases lay in between. Germline CDR1 MNHEY, CDR2 SMNVEV (reference sequence). CDR3 in amino acids: CASSQDRQETQYF. DNA of the CDR3: TGTGCCAGCAGTCAAGACAGACAAGAGACCCAGTACTTC.

The chain has TRBV13 and TRBJ2-2; tentative D call: TRBD2 (5 bases). Deletions cut 5 bases from V and 2 bases from J, with 21 bases between. CDR1 PRHDT and CDR2 FYEKMQ come from the germline V gene (reference sequence). This CDR3 is 18 amino acids long. CDR3 sequence: CASSTRSREYYNTGELFF. Here the CDR3 DNA reads TGTGCCAGCAGCACCCGATCCCGGGAATATTATAACACCGGGGAGCTGTTTTTT.

The genes are TRBV7-9 and TRBJ2-1, with 8 nucleotides matching TRBD1. J lost 3 bases, V lost 6 bases, and 7 bases had no gene match. Per germline, CDR1 SEHNR and CDR2 FQNEAQ (reference sequence). This CDR3 contains 15 residues. The CDR3 DNA sequence: TGTGCCAGCAGGCTTCAGGGGGCGAACTACAATGAGCAGTTCTTC. Its protein product is CASRLQGANYNEQFF.

The chain carries TRBV28 and TRBJ2-1; D not resolved. The CDR3 has 17 residues. The V end lost 3 bases, the J end lost 0 bases, and 15 bases lay between the germline ends. In germline, CDR1 is MDHEN, CDR2 SYDVKM. The CDR3 coding sequence is TGTGCCAGCAGTTTCAAAAGACTGGCGGCCTCCTACAATGAGCAGTTCTTC. It is translated as CASSFKRLAASYNEQFF.

This rearrangement joins TRBV28 to TRBJ2-3, with TRBD2 identical over 7 bases. Germline loops: CDR1 MDHEN, CDR2 SYDVKM. CDR3 length: 13 amino acids. J was trimmed by 1 base and V by 8 bases; bases with no gene match: 3. DNA for the CDR3: TGTGCCAGCCGGAGCGGGGGCACAGATACGCAGTATTTT. Translation gives CASRSGGTDTQYF.

V is TRBV10-2 and J is TRBJ2-5, with TRBD2 matching over 7 bases. V lost 5 bases and J lost 5; bases outside the gene matches: 8. Germline V gene lookup returns CDR1 WSHSY and CDR2 SAAADI. The CDR3 length is 14 residues. Here the CDR3 reads CASSFAGAGETQYF. CDR3 DNA: TGCGCCAGCAGTTTCGCGGGAGCCGGCGAGACCCAGTACTTC.

The gene calls are TRBV9 and TRBJ2-7; D gene uncertain. Trimming cost V 4 bases and J 2 bases, with 10 bases left between them. CDR1 is SGDLS, CDR2 YYNGEE, per germline. The CDR3 spans 13 residues. CDR3 residues: CASSRTPTYEQYF. The CDR3 DNA reads TGTGCCAGCAGCCGCACACCGACCTACGAGCAGTACTTC.

The CDR3 nucleotides read TGTGCCAGCAGTCAATTCCAGGAATACAATGAGCAGTTCTTC. Protein sequence: CASSQFQEYNEQFF. The chain uses TRBV7-6 and TRBJ2-1, with unresolved D. The germline V gene has CDR1 SGHVS and CDR2 FNYEAQ. There are 14 residues in the CDR3. Trimming pared 6 bases from V and 4 bases from J, leaving 13 bases between.

The genes are TRBV4-2 and TRBJ2-7; the D gene is possibly TRBD2 (7 bases). From germline, CDR1 is LGHNA and CDR2 YNFKEQ. The CDR3 is 15 amino acids. The ends were cut back, 4 bases at V and 5 bases at J, with 18 bases in the middle. The CDR3 spells CASSPMAGGQNEQYF. The DNA of the CDR3 is TGTGCCAGCAGCCCCATGGCCGGGGGGCAAAACGAGCAGTACTTC.

This sequence joins TRBV6-5 and TRBJ2-1; the match to TRBD2 covers 8 bases. J gave up 4 bases and V 5 bases, and 7 bases lay outside the gene matches. The length of the CDR3 is 15 residues. The germline V gene encodes CDR1 MNHEY and CDR2 SVGAGI. DNA for the CDR3: TGTGCCAGCAGTCTTAGCGGGATTGCTTACAATGAGCAGTTCTTC. Its protein product is CASSLSGIAYNEQFF.

V and J are TRBV7-7 and TRBJ2-1; 10 bases agree with TRBD2. This CDR3 contains 16 residues. Trimming removed 3 bases from V and 5 bases from J; junction bases left unmatched: 7. Germline CDR1 and CDR2: SSHAT and FNYEAQ (reference sequence). The CDR3 protein is CASSFRASGSHNEQFF. The CDR3, as DNA: TGTGCCAGCAGCTTTAGGGCTAGCGGGAGCCACAATGAGCAGTTCTTC.

This rearrangement joins TRBV27 to TRBJ1-1; no firm D call. The V end was cut by 3 bases, the J end by 0 bases, with 14 bases between. The germline V gene encodes CDR1 MNHEY and CDR2 SMNVEV (reference sequence). The CDR3 has 16 amino acids. CDR3 bases: TGTGCCAGCAGTTTCAGTCGGGGAGTCATGAACACTGAAGCTTTCTTT. Encoded protein: CASSFSRGVMNTEAFF.

The rearrangement uses TRBV28 and TRBJ2-7, with D possibly matching TRBD1 (5 bases). Germline V gives CDR1 MDHEN, CDR2 SYDVKM. The CDR3 is 13 amino acids. V lost 2 bases to trimming and J lost 6 bases, with 11 bases between them. For the CDR3, the DNA is TGTGCCAGCAGTTTAGGGCAGGGCCTCGAGCAGTACTTC. Translation gives CASSLGQGLEQYF. The full variable domain, completed using reference TRBV28 and TRBJ2-7, is DVKVTQSSRYLVKRTGEKVFLECVQDMDHENMFWYRQDPGLGLRLIYFSYDVKMKEKGDIPEGYSVSREKKERFSLILESASTNQTSMYLCASSLGQGLEQYFGPGTRLTVT.

The chain combines TRBV30 with TRBJ2-1, with 12 bases aligning to TRBD2. V was clipped by 2 bases and J by 7 bases; unmatched bases: 6. Germline V gives CDR1 GTSNPN, CDR2 SVGIG (reference sequence). The CDR3 loop spans 15 amino acids. The DNA of the CDR3 is TGTGCCTGGAGTTTGGGACTAGCGGGTCCAAATGAGCAGTTCTTC. Its protein is CAWSLGLAGPNEQFF.

The rearrangement joins TRBV4-2 to TRBJ2-1; 9 nucleotides match TRBD2. Germline assignment: CDR1 LGHNA and CDR2 YNFKEQ. V shed 0 bases and J 4 bases; nucleotides not matched to a gene: 7. The CDR3 loop spans 17 amino acids. The CDR3 is CASSQEASGTLYNEQFF. The CDR3 DNA sequence: TGTGCCAGCAGCCAAGAGGCTAGCGGGACACTTTACAATGAGCAGTTCTTC.

About this clone itself: At one of its ends the junction is not consistent with the germline gene, which may arise from a read error. The V gene is TRBV4-2, the J gene TRBJ1-2; maybe TRBD1 (5 bases). Germline loops: CDR1 LGHNA, CDR2 YNFKEQ. This CDR3 region has 11 residues. CDR3 loop: CASSQGGRVDF. The CDR3 DNA sequence: TGTGCCAGCAGCCAAGGGGGCAGGGTAGACTTC.

CDR3 region: CASNPSGISTDTQYF. The CDR3, as DNA: TGTGCCAGCAACCCTAGCGGAATTAGCACAGATACGCAGTATTTT. The V call is TRBV11-2, the J call TRBJ2-3; 7 bases are a match to TRBD2. This CDR3 comprises 15 residues. Germline lookup yields CDR1 SGHAT and CDR2 FQNNGV. V was pared by 7 bases and J by 0 bases, with 7 bases of the junction left unmatched.

Remarks on this clone: The identical CDR3 is also encoded by other nucleotide sequences in the sample. This sequence joins TRBV28 and TRBJ1-1; D unclear. Germline-derived CDR1 and CDR2 are MDHEN and SYDVKM. CDR3 length equals 16 residues. Trimming stripped 3 bases from V and 3 bases from J, with 17 bases between. CDR3 protein: CASSFLYIISDTEAFF. As DNA, the CDR3 is TGTGCCAGCAGTTTTTTGTATATCATCTCGGACACTGAAGCTTTCTTT.

The chain is built from TRBV27 and TRBJ2-1, with 10 bases matching TRBD2. Germline V CDR1 and CDR2: MNHEY, SMNVEV (reference sequence). The length of the CDR3 is 13 residues. V was pared by 7 bases and J by 7 bases, with 4 bases of the junction left unmatched. CDR3 sequence: CASTSGSRNEQFF. The CDR3 DNA is TGTGCCAGCACTAGCGGGAGTCGGAATGAGCAGTTCTTC.

V usage is TRBV10-3 and J usage is TRBJ2-2, with D hard to call. The CDR3 contains 17 residues. From germline, CDR1 is ENHRY and CDR2 SYGVKD. The germline V and J ends were trimmed by 4 bases and 4 bases, with 19 bases remaining between them. The CDR3 region has the DNA TGTGCCATCAGTGCCGAAGAGCTCCGCCCTTTCACCGGGGAGCTGTTTTTT. It translates to CAISAEELRPFTGELFF.

The V and J genes are TRBV13 and TRBJ2-3; weak D call: TRBD2 (6 bases). Germline-derived CDR1 and CDR2 are PRHDT and FYEKMQ (reference sequence). The CDR3 runs 16 residues. V lost 0 bases, J lost 2 bases, and 12 bases lay in between. The CDR3 region has the DNA TGTGCCAGCAGCTTAGGTTCCGGGAGCGTCACAGATACGCAGTATTTT. Its translation is CASSLGSGSVTDTQYF.

J is TRBJ2-1 and V is TRBV5-1; 8 positions agree with TRBD2. Looked up from germline, CDR1 is SGHRS and CDR2 is YFSETQ. The CDR3 runs 16 residues. Trimming removed 0 bases from V and 3 bases from J; junction bases left unmatched: 5. In nucleotides, the CDR3 is TGCGCCAGCAGCTTGGTATCCAGCGGGAGCTACAATGAGCAGTTCTTC. Translated: CASSLVSSGSYNEQFF.

This chain uses TRBV28 with TRBJ2-7; possibly TRBD2 for D (6 bases). From germline, CDR1 is MDHEN and CDR2 SYDVKM. CDR3 length equals 14 residues. Trimming stripped 10 bases from V and 2 bases from J, with 18 bases between. This chain's CDR3 is CATHRLGGAYEQYF. CDR3 nucleotides: TGTGCCACCCACCGACTAGGCGGTGCCTACGAGCAGTACTTC.

The chain joins TRBV18 to TRBJ2-1, with 11 positions matching TRBD1. Germline V gene lookup returns CDR1 KGHSH and CDR2 LQKENI. CDR3 length equals 15 residues. The junction had 7 bases not matched to a gene; V was cut back by 3 bases and J by 9 bases. CDR3 sequence: CASSPLGTGGTEQFF. The CDR3 nucleotides are TGTGCCAGCTCACCTCTGGGGACAGGGGGTACTGAGCAGTTCTTC.